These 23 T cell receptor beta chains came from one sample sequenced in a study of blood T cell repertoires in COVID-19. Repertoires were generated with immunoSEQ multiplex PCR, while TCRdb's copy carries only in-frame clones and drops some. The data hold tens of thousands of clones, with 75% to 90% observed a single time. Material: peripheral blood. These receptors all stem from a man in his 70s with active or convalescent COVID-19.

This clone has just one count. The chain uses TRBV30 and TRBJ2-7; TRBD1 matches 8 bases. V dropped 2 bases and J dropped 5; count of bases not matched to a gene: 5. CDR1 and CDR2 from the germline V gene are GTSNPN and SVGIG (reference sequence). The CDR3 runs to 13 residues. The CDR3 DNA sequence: TGTGCCTGGAGTCTACGGACAGGGAACGAGCAGTACTTC. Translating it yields CAWSLRTGNEQYF.

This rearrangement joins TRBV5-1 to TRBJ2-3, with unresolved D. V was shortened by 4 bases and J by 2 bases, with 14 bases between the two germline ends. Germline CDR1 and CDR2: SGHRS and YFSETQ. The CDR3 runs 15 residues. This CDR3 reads CASSPRYLATDTQYF. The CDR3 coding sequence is TGCGCCAGCAGCCCCAGGTACTTGGCCACAGATACGCAGTATTTT.

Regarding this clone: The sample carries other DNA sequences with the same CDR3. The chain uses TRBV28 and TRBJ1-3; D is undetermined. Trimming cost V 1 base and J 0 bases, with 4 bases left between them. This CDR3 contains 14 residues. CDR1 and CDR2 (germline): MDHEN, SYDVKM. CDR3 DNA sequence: TGTGCCAGCAGTTTATCTGTCTCTGGAAACACCATATATTTT. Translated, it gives CASSLSVSGNTIYF.

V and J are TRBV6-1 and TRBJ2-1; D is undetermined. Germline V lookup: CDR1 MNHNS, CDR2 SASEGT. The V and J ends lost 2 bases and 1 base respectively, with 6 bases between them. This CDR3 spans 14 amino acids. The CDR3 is CASSETRSYNEQFF. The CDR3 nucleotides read TGTGCCAGCAGTGAAACTCGTTCCTACAATGAGCAGTTCTTC.

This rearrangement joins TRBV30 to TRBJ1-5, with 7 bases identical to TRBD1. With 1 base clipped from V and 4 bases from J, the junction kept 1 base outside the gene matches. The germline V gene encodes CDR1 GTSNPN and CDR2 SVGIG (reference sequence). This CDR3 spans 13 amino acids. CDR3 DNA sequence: TGTGCCTGGAGTGCGACAGGGAATCAGCCCCAGCATTTT. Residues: CAWSATGNQPQHF.

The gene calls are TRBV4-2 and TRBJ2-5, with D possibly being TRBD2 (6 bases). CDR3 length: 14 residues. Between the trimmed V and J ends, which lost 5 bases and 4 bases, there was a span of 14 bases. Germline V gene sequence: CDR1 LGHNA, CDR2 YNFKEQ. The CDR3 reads CASSNSGKAETQYF. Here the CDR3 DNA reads TGTGCCAGCAGCAATAGCGGAAAAGCAGAGACCCAGTACTTC.

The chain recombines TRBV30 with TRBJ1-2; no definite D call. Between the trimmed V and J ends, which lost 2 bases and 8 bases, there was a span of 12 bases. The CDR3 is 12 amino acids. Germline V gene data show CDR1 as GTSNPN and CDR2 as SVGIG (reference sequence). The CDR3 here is CAWSIPRWGYTF. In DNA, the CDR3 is TGTGCCTGGAGTATTCCCCGGTGGGGCTACACCTTC.

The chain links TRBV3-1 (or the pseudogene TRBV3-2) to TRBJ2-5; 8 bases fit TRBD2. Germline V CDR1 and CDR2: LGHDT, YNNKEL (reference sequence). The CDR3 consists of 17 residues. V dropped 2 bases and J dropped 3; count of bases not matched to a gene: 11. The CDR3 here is CASSQYSASGLKETQYF. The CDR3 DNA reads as TGTGCCAGCAGCCAATACTCGGCTAGCGGGTTAAAAGAGACCCAGTACTTC.

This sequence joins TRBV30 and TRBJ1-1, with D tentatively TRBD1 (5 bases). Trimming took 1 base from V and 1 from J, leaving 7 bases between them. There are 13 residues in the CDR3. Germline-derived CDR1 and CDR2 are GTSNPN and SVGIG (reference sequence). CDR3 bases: TGTGCCTGGAGTGCAACAGGGAACACTGAAGCTTTCTTT. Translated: CAWSATGNTEAFF.

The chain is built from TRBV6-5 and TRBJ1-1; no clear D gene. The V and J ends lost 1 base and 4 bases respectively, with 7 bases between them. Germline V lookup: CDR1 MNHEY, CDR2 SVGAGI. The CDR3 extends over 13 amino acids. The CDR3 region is CASSYWGGTEAFF. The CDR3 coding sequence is TGTGCCAGCAGTTACTGGGGAGGCACTGAAGCTTTCTTT.

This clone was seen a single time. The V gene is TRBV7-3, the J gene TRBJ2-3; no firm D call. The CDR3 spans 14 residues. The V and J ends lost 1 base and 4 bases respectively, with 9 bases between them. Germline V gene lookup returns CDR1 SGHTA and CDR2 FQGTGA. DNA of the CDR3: TGTGCCAGCAGCTTAAGCGGTAGCTCAGATACGCAGTATTTT. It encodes CASSLSGSSDTQYF.

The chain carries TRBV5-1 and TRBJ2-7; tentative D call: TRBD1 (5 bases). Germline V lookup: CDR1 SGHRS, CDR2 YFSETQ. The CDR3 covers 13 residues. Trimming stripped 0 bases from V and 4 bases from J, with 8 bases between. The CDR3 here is CASSLGQLYEQYF. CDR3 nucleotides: TGCGCCAGCAGCTTGGGACAGCTATACGAGCAGTACTTC.

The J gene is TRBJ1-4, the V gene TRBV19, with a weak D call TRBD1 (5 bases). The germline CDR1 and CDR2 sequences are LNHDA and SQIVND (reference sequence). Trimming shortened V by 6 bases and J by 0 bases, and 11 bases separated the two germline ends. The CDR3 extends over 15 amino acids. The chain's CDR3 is CASRVQGPTNEKLFF. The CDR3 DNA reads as TGTGCCAGTAGAGTCCAGGGCCCAACTAATGAAAAACTGTTTTTT.

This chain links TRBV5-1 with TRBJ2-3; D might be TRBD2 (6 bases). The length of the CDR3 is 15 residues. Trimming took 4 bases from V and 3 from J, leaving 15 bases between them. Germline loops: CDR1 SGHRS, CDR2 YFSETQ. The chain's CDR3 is CASSLGGGRTDTQYF. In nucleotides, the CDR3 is TGCGCCAGCAGCCTCGGAGGAGGGCGGACAGATACGCAGTATTTT. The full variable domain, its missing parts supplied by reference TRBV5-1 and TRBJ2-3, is KAGVTQTPRYLIKTRGQQVTLSCSPISGHRSVSWYQQTPGQGLQFLFEYFSETQRNKGNFPGRFSGRQFSNSRSEMNVSTLELGDSALYLCASSLGGGRTDTQYFGPGTRLTVL.

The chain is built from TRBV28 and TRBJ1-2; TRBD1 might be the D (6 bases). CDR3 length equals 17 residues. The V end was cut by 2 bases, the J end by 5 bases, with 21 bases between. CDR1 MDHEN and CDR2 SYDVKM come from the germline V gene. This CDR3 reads CASSLRGGADAWYGYTF. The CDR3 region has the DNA TGTGCCAGCAGTTTACGGGGGGGCGCCGATGCCTGGTATGGCTACACCTTC.

CDR3 in DNA: TGTGCCAGTAGAGCCGCAGGGGTCGACTATGGCTACACCTTC. It specifies CASRAAGVDYGYTF. The chain employs TRBV19 and TRBJ1-2; D possibly corresponds to TRBD1 (6 bases). The germline gives CDR1 LNHDA, CDR2 SQIVND (reference sequence). V lost 6 bases, J lost 3 bases, and 14 bases lay in between. This CDR3 contains 14 residues.

The CDR3 nucleotides are TGTGCCAGCAGTTTATCGGTAGGGGGTGAGACCCAGTACTTC. The encoded protein is CASSLSVGGETQYF. The chain joins TRBV27 to TRBJ2-5, with D perhaps matching TRBD1 (6 bases). Germline-derived CDR1 and CDR2 are MNHEY and SMNVEV (reference sequence). Trimming removed 0 bases from V and 5 bases from J, with 10 bases in between. This CDR3 region has 14 residues.

CDR3 DNA sequence: TGTGCCTGGAGTGTCTGGTCTGGAGCCAACTACAATGAGCAGTTCTTC. Its protein product is CAWSVWSGANYNEQFF. V and J are TRBV30 and TRBJ2-1; D ambiguous. Germline-derived CDR1 and CDR2 are GTSNPN and SVGIG (reference sequence). There are 16 residues in the CDR3. V was clipped by 0 bases and J by 3 bases, with 15 bases between them.

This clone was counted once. CDR3 in amino acids: CASSQAGQGSNTEAFF. CDR3 nucleotide sequence: TGTGCCAGCAGCCAAGCAGGACAGGGGTCAAACACTGAAGCTTTCTTT. The chain links TRBV4-2 to TRBJ1-1, with 9 bases lining up with TRBD1. Germline V gene data show CDR1 as LGHNA and CDR2 as YNFKEQ. Trimming removed 1 base from V and 2 bases from J; junction bases left unmatched: 5. This CDR3 has 16 residues.

The CDR3 protein is CASRGGTNSYNEQFF. DNA for the CDR3: TGTGCCAGCAGAGGCGGGACCAACTCCTACAATGAGCAGTTCTTC. The rearrangement links TRBV28 to TRBJ2-1, with D perhaps TRBD2 (6 bases). The germline CDR1 and CDR2 sequences are MDHEN and SYDVKM. The CDR3 is 15 residues long. Trimming removed 6 bases at V and 0 bases at J, with 12 bases between.

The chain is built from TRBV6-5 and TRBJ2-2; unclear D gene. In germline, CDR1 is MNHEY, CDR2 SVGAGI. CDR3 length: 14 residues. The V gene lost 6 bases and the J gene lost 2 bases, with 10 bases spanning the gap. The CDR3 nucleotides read TGTGCCAGCAGGCTACTTTCAAACACCGGGGAGCTGTTTTTT. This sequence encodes CASRLLSNTGELFF.

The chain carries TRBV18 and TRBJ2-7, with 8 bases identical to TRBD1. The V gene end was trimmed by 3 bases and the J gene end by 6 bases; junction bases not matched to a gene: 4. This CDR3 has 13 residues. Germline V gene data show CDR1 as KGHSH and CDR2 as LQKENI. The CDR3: CASSPGTGSEQYF. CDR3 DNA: TGTGCCAGCTCACCCGGGACAGGTAGCGAGCAGTACTTC.

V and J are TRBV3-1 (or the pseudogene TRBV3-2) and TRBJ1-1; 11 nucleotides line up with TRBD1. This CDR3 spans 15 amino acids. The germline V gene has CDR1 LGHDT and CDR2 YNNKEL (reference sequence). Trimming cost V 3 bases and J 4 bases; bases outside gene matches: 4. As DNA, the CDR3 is TGTGCCAGCAGCCACGGACAGGGGGCGGTCACTGAAGCTTTCTTT. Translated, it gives CASSHGQGAVTEAFF.